The source of this T cell receptor (beta chain) is a study of T cells in Graves' hyperthyroidism and ophthalmopathy. As for the study in general: Peripheral blood was drawn at first diagnosis, prior to all treatment. Whole-study results and caveats: A 13 V-J signature model discriminated ophthalmopathy versus stable hyperthyroidism. The model identified upcoming ophthalmopathy a median approximately 6.5 months ahead of onset.

Researchers took RNA transcripts and amplified the TCR beta CDR3 regions from them. The TCR CDR3 was amplified in a first-round RT-PCR using the HTBI primer set. TCRdb called the multiplex PCR reads again in MiXCR, with one record for every CDR3 protein. The profile covers more than 500,000 distinct CDR3 sequences, with 16% appearing a single time and around 28% taken by the ten largest. Diagnoses were made from clinical symptoms, serum measures (thyroxine and TRAb), thyroid ultrasound and orbital computed tomography. This clonotype was observed a single time. Its antigen is still unknown. The CDR3 loop spans 15 amino acids. V was clipped by 1 base and J by 4 bases, with 13 bases between them.

The source of this sequence is a woman aged 30 to 39 with Graves' ophthalmopathy. The sequencing input was blood. The chain recombines TRBV12-3 or TRBV12-4 with TRBJ1-1; weak D call: TRBD1 (5 bases). The CDR3 DNA sequence: TGTGCCAGCAGTTTAGGGGGGGGAGCCGGCACTGAAGCTTTCTTT. Its translation: CASSLGGGAGTEAFF.